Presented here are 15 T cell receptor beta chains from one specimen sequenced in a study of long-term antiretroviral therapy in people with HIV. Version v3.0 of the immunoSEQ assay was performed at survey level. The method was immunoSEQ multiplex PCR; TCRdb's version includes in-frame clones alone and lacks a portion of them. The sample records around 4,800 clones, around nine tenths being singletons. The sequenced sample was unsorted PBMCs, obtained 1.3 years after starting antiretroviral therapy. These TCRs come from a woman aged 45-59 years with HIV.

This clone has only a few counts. The DNA for the CDR3 is TGTGCCAGCAGACCGGGACAGGGGGCGTACGAGCAGTACTTC. Its protein is CASRPGQGAYEQYF. The gene calls are TRBV5-4 and TRBJ2-7, with 12 nucleotides matching TRBD1. The CDR3 is 14 residues long. Germline V gene sequence: CDR1 SGHNT, CDR2 YYREEE (reference sequence). V trimming: 5 bases; J trimming: 4 bases; junction bases outside the gene matches: 4.

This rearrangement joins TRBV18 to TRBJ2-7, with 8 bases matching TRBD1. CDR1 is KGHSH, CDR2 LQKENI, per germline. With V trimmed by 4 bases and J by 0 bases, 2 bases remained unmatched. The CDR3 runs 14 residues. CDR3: CASSLGTGSYEQYF. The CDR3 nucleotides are TGTGCCAGCTCACTCGGGACAGGCTCCTACGAGCAGTACTTC.

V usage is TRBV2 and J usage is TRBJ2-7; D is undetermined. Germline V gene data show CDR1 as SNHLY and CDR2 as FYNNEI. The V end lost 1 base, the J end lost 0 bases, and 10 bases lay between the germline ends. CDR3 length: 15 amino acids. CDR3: CASSEGLLSSYEQYV. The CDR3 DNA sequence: TGTGCCAGCAGTGAAGGATTACTAAGCTCCTACGAGCAGTACGTC.

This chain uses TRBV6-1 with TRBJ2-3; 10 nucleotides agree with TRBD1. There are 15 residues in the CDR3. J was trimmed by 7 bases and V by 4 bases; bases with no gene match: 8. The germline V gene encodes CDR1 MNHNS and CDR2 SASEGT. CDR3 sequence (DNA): TGTGCCAGCAGTGGGACAGGGGGGAATATTAATACGCAGTATTTT. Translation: CASSGTGGNINTQYF.

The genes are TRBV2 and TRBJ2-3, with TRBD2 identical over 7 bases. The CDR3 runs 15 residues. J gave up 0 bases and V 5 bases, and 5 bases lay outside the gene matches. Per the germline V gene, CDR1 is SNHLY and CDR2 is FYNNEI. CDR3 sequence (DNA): TGTGCCAGCAGTCCAAGCGGGACTAGCACAGATACGCAGTATTTT. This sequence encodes CASSPSGTSTDTQYF.

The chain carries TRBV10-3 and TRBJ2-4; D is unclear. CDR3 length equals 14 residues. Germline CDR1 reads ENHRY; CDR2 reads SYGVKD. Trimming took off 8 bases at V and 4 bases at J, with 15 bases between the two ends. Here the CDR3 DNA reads TGTGCCATCGGGCCCCAGGCAGATAAAAACATTCAGTACTTC. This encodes CAIGPQADKNIQYF.

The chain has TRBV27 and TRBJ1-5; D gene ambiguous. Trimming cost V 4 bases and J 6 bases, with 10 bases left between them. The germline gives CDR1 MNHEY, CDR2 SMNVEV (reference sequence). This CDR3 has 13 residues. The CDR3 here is CASSSVGLQPQHF. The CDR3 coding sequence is TGTGCCAGCAGTTCTGTGGGTCTTCAGCCCCAGCATTTT.

The DNA of the CDR3 is TGTGCCAGCAGTGGAAACACGGTGGGAGCTTTCTTT. It yields the protein CASSGNTVGAFF. The chain employs TRBV25-1 and TRBJ1-1, with D uncertain. CDR1 is MGHDK, CDR2 SYGVNS, per germline. Trimming removed 4 bases at V and 10 bases at J, with 13 bases between. The CDR3 sequence is 12 residues long.

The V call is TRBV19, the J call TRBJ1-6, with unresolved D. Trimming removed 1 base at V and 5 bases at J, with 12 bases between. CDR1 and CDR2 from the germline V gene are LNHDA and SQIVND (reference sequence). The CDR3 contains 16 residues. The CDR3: CASSIGPRPDNSPLHF. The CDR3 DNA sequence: TGTGCCAGTAGTATAGGGCCCAGGCCCGATAATTCACCCCTCCACTTT.

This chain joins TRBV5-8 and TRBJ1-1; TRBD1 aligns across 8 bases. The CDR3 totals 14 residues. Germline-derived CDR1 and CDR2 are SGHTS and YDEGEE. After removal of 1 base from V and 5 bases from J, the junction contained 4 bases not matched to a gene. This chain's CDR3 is CASSLTGGGTEAFF. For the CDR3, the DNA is TGTGCCAGCAGCTTGACAGGGGGTGGGACTGAAGCTTTCTTT. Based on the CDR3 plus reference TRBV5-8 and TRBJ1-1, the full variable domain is EAGVTQSPTHLIKTRGQQATLRCSPISGHTSVYWYQQALGLGLQFLLWYDEGEERNRGNFPPRFSGRQFPNYSSELNVNALELEDSALYLCASSLTGGGTEAFFGQGTRLTVV.

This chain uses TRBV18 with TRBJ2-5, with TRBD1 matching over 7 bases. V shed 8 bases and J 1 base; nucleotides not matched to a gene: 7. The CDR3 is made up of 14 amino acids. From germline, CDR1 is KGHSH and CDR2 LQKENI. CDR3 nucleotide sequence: TGTGCCAGCCGGCCCACAGGGGTCCAAGAGACCCAGTACTTC. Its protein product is CASRPTGVQETQYF.

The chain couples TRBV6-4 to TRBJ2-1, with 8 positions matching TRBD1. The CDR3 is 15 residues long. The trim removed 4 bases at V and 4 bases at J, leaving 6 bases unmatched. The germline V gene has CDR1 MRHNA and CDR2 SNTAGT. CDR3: CASSAAGTGYNEQFF. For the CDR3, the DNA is TGTGCCAGCAGTGCTGCCGGGACAGGTTACAATGAGCAGTTCTTC.

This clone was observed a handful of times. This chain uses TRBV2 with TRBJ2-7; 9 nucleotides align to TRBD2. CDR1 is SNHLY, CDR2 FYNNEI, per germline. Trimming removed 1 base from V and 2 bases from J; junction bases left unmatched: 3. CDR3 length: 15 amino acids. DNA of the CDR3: TGTGCCAGCAGTGAAGGGGTAGCGGGGGCCTACGAGCAGTACTTC. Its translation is CASSEGVAGAYEQYF.

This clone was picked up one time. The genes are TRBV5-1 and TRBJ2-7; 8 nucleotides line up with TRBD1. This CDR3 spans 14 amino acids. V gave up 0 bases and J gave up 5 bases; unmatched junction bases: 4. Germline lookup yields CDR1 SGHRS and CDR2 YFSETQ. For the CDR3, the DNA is TGCGCCAGCAGCTTGGAGCAGGGGGCTCACGAGCAGTACTTC. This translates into CASSLEQGAHEQYF.

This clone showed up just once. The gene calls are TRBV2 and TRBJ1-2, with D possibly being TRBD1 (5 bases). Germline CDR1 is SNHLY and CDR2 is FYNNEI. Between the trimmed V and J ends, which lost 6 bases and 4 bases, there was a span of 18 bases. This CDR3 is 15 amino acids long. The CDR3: CASSGRSGGIYGYTF. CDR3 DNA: TGTGCCAGCAGCGGTCGTAGTGGGGGGATCTATGGCTACACCTTC.